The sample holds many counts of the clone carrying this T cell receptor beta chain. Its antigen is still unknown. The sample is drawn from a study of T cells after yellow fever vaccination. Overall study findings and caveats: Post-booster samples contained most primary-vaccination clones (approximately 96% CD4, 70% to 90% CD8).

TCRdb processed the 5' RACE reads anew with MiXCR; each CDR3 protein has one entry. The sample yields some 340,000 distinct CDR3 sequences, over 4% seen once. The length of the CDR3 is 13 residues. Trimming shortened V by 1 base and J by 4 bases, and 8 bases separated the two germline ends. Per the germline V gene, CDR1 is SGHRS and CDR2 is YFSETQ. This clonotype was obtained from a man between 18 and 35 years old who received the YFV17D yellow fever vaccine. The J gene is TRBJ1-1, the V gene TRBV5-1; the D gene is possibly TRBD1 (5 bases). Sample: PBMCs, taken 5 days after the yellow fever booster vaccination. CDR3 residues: CASSLKGTTEAFF. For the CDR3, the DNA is TGCGCCAGCAGCTTGAAAGGGACCACTGAAGCTTTCTTT.